This T cell receptor beta chain originates from a study of immune evolution from preneoplasia to lung adenocarcinoma. Clones were sequenced by immunoSEQ multiplex PCR, and TCRdb holds only the in-frame ones, with some missing. This repertoire shows some 21,000 clones, over 70% found once; its top ten account for around 5.6%. The CDR3 is 17 residues long. Germline assignment: CDR1 LNHNV and CDR2 YYDKDF (reference sequence). V was pared by 0 bases and J by 1 base, with 13 bases between. J is TRBJ2-1 and V is TRBV15; D is unclear. Sequencing was done on a sample of FFPE invasive lung adenocarcinoma tissue. The clonotype originates from a person in their sixties or seventies with lung adenocarcinoma. The DNA of the CDR3 is TGTGCCACCAGCAGAGAAGTTAGACTGCATTCCTACAATGAGCAGTTCTTC. The encoded protein is CATSREVRLHSYNEQFF.